Described below is a single TCR beta chain sequence and its context. The antigen is undetermined. The sample is drawn from a study of graft-versus-host responses after intestinal transplantation. The CDR3 extends over 14 amino acids. Trimming stripped 3 bases from V and 2 bases from J, with 8 bases between. Germline V gene data show CDR1 as MNHEY and CDR2 as SVGAGI. The repertoire was sequenced with immunoSEQ multiplex PCR; TCRdb's copy has only in-frame clones and lacks some. This repertoire shows about 96,000 clones, 90% to 95% found once; its top ten account for 0.17%. General study findings and limits: The study associated peak circulating GvH clone levels with early post-transplant HvG declines. Graft-versus-host to host-versus-graft clonal ratios in allografts were high in patients with graft-donor T cell macrochimerism. Recipient-marrow GvH clones were detected, some having first appeared in ileum or blood.

The gene calls are TRBV6-5 and TRBJ2-1; D is undetermined. The material was unstimulated CD4+ T cells sorted from spleen or lymph node cells, obtained before intestinal transplant. The sequence was collected from a human donor who received an intestinal transplant. The CDR3 region is CASSYAVPYNEQFF. In DNA form, the CDR3 reads TGTGCCAGCAGTTATGCGGTACCCTACAATGAGCAGTTCTTC.